The rows below give T cell receptor beta chains drawn from one sample of a study of T cells after yellow fever vaccination. MiXCR was run by TCRdb on the 5' RACE reads, yielding one entry per CDR3 protein. The table includes tens of thousands of distinct CDR3 sequences, around 7.7% detected once. Sequenced here: CD8+ T cells sorted from PBMCs, sampled approximately 11 days after the first yellow fever vaccination. Source of these receptors: a young man who received the YFV17D yellow fever vaccine. Each CDR3 is given with its conserved first and last residue. A D gene is named only where the DNA matches it firmly. Size is stated for part of the rows, as once, few or many counts, or as a class when the clone is expanded.

V gene	clone size	J gene	D gene	CDR3 protein	CDR3 DNA
TRBV12-3/TRBV12-4	-	TRBJ1-1	TRBD1	CASSPATGGNTEAFF	TGTGCCAGCAGCCCGGCGACAGGGGGCAACACTGAAGCTTTCTTT
TRBV18	few	TRBJ2-1	TRBD2	CASSPNPGTSGGIYNEQFF	TGTGCCAGCTCACCCAATCCCGGGACTAGCGGGGGGATCTACAATGAGCAGTTCTTC
TRBV29-1	many	TRBJ2-3	-	CSVDLSGSNSDTQYF	TGCAGCGTTGACTTGTCAGGGAGTAACTCAGATACGCAGTATTTT
TRBV4-1	many	TRBJ1-5	-	CASSHRQDPSNQPQHF	TGCGCCAGCAGCCATCGACAGGACCCTAGCAATCAGCCCCAGCATTTT
TRBV4-2	many	TRBJ2-1	-	CASSQGFHSSYNEQFF	TGTGCCAGCAGCCAAGGTTTTCACTCCTCCTACAATGAGCAGTTCTTC
TRBV5-1	-	TRBJ2-3	-	CASKDQRAIVSSTDTQYF	TGCGCCAGCAAGGATCAGCGGGCGATAGTTTCTAGCACAGATACGCAGTATTTT
TRBV6-1	many	TRBJ2-7	-	CASRDHRGRVYEQYF	TGTGCCAGCAGGGATCACCGCGGCAGGGTCTACGAGCAGTACTTC
TRBV5-6	-	TRBJ1-1	-	CASSLGVAGMNTEAFF	TGTGCCAGCAGCTTGGGAGTAGCGGGGATGAACACTGAAGCTTTCTTT
TRBV7-9	-	TRBJ2-3	TRBD1	CASTTTGVSSTDTQYF	TGTGCCAGCACCACGACAGGGGTGTCTAGCACAGATACGCAGTATTTT
TRBV5-1	few	TRBJ2-1	-	CASSLVGGANYNEQFF	TGCGCCAGCAGCTTGGTTGGGGGCGCAAACTACAATGAGCAGTTCTTC
TRBV5-5	many	TRBJ2-5	TRBD1	CASRRQGFTETQYF	TGTGCCAGCAGAAGACAGGGTTTCACAGAGACCCAGTACTTC
TRBV13	many	TRBJ2-2	TRBD2	CASSLAAGANTGELFF	TGTGCCAGCAGCTTAGCAGCGGGGGCGAACACCGGGGAGCTGTTTTTT
TRBV4-1	few	TRBJ1-1	-	CASSQVGARGEAEAFF	TGCGCCAGCAGCCAAGTCGGGGCCAGGGGAGAGGCTGAAGCTTTCTTT
TRBV4-2	many	TRBJ1-1	-	CASSQVPRDDTNTEAFF	TGTGCCAGCAGCCAAGTCCCCCGCGATGACACGAACACTGAAGCTTTCTTT
TRBV12-3/TRBV12-4	many	TRBJ2-3	TRBD2	CASSFPTSGGAADTQYF	TGTGCCAGCAGTTTTCCTACTAGCGGGGGGGCAGCAGATACGCAGTATTTT
TRBV4-2	many	TRBJ1-1	-	CASSQDMESYAEAFF	TGTGCCAGCAGCCAAGATATGGAGTCATACGCTGAAGCTTTCTTT
TRBV30	-	TRBJ2-3	TRBD2	CAWSLAGGRTDTQYF	TGTGCCTGGAGTCTAGCGGGGGGGCGAACAGATACGCAGTATTTT
TRBV6-1	many	TRBJ1-1	-	CASSYPGQAEAFF	TGTGCCAGCTCTTATCCGGGGCAAGCTGAAGCTTTCTTT
TRBV11-2	-	TRBJ2-1	-	CATSGGREQFF	TGTGCCACCAGCGGAGGCAGGGAGCAGTTCTTC
TRBV27	many	TRBJ2-5	-	CASSRGGRMAQYF	TGTGCCAGCAGTCGCGGGGGCCGCATGGCCCAGTACTTC
TRBV5-4	-	TRBJ2-3	-	CASSLEPEDYLSTDTQYF	TGTGCCAGCAGCTTGGAGCCCGAGGATTACCTTAGCACAGATACGCAGTATTTT
TRBV4-1	many	TRBJ1-2	-	CASSLRNWGESYGYTF	TGCGCCAGCAGCCTCAGAAACTGGGGAGAGAGCTATGGCTACACCTTC
TRBV7-8	-	TRBJ2-7	TRBD2	CASSLAFGSGGFGEQYF	TGTGCCAGCAGCTTAGCGTTCGGTAGCGGGGGTTTCGGCGAGCAGTACTTC
TRBV28	-	TRBJ2-1	-	CASSLRRRSDQFEQFF	TGTGCCAGCAGTTTAAGAAGAAGGTCAGACCAATTTGAGCAGTTCTTC
TRBV3-1	few	TRBJ1-1	-	CASSHVNTEAFF	TGTGCCAGCAGCCACGTTAACACTGAAGCTTTCTTT